One and the same sample provided the 6 T cell receptor beta chains below, sequenced in a study of T-cell memory formation after mild COVID-19. TCRdb re-analysed the 5' RACE reads in MiXCR, keeping a single row per CDR3 protein. This table holds fewer than 150,000 distinct CDR3 sequences, about 20% found once. Sequencing was performed on PBMCs or a T cell subset sorted from them (not recorded which). These receptors were collected from a man between 18 and 35 years old who had mild COVID-19 (a few samples of this study predate the infection). Cell type and time point are not known.

This chain uses TRBV29-1 with TRBJ2-1; 10 positions match TRBD2. This CDR3 spans 15 amino acids. The junction had 5 bases not matched to a gene; V was cut back by 0 bases and J by 6 bases. From germline, CDR1 is SQVTM and CDR2 ANQGSEA. CDR3 region: CSVEDGLAGANEQFF. The CDR3 DNA reads as TGCAGCGTTGAAGATGGGCTAGCGGGGGCCAATGAGCAGTTCTTC.

The chain couples TRBV15 to TRBJ2-7; TRBD1 matches at 8 bases. The CDR3 extends over 14 amino acids. The V gene's germline CDR1 is LNHNV and CDR2 YYDKDF (reference sequence). Trimming removed 8 bases from V and 4 bases from J; junction bases left unmatched: 10. The CDR3 DNA is TGTGCCACCGGTACGGGACAGGACCTGTACGAGCAGTACTTC. Its protein is CATGTGQDLYEQYF.

The chain combines TRBV5-1 with TRBJ1-1, with D hard to call. Germline loops: CDR1 SGHRS, CDR2 YFSETQ. CDR3 size: 14 residues. Trimming pared 2 bases from V and 1 base from J, leaving 9 bases between. The CDR3 DNA reads as TGCGCCAGCAGCTTATACGGTTCGAACACTGAAGCTTTCTTT. It yields the protein CASSLYGSNTEAFF.

This clonotype was detected only a few times. This chain uses TRBV7-9 with TRBJ1-1, with D perhaps matching TRBD1 (5 bases). V lost 1 base and J lost 8, with 8 bases in between. Germline V gene lookup returns CDR1 SEHNR and CDR2 FQNEAQ (reference sequence). CDR3 length: 12 amino acids. The CDR3 sequence is CASSLDRPEAFF. The CDR3 nucleotides read TGTGCCAGCAGCTTAGACAGGCCAGAAGCTTTCTTT.

In its sample, this clonotype was seen a few times. The chain recombines TRBV12-3 or TRBV12-4 with TRBJ2-7, with a tentative D call TRBD1 (5 bases). This CDR3 is 13 amino acids long. Trimming stripped 4 bases from V and 1 base from J, with 8 bases between. The CDR3 region is CASSWGGSYEQYV. The DNA for the CDR3 is TGTGCCAGCAGTTGGGGCGGTTCCTACGAGCAGTACGTC.

This clonotype showed up just a few times. The chain carries TRBV7-9 and TRBJ2-1, with 7 bases aligning to TRBD2. CDR1 and CDR2 from the germline V gene are SEHNR and FQNEAQ (reference sequence). The CDR3 length is 18 residues. V lost 4 bases and J lost 8; bases outside the gene matches: 20. The CDR3 DNA follows: TGTGCCAGCAGCTCCCTAGCAATGGGCGGGGGAACGTGGGATGAGCAGTTCTTC. The encoded protein is CASSSLAMGGGTWDEQFF.